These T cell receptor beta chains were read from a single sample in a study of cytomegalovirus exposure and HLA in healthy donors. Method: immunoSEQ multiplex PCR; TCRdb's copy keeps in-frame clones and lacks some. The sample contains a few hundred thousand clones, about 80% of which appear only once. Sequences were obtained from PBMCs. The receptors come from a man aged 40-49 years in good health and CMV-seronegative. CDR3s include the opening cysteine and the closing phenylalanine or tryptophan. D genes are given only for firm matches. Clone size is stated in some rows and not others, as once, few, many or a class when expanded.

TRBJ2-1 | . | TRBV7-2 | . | TGTGCCAGCAGCGATCGGAATGAGCAGTTCTTC | CASSDRNEQFF
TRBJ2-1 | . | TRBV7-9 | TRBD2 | TGTGCCAGCAGCACAGGACTAGCGGGGGGCCGATACAATGAGCAGTTCTTC | CASSTGLAGGRYNEQFF
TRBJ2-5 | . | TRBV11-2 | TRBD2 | TGTGCCAGCAGCTTAGCTTCGCGGGGGGGCCGGGAGACCCAGTACTTC | CASSLASRGGRETQYF
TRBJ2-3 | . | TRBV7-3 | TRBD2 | TGTGCCAGCAGCCCACAGACTAGCGGGCGCACAGATACGCAGTATTTT | CASSPQTSGRTDTQYF
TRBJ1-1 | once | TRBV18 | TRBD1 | TGTGCCAGCTCACAAACAGGGGGTAGCACTGAAGCTTTCTTT | CASSQTGGSTEAFF
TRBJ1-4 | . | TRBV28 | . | TGTGCCAGCAGTACAACAGCTGTTACTAATGAAAAACTGTTTTTT | CASSTTAVTNEKLFF
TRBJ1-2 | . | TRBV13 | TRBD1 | TGTGCCAGCAGCGATGGACAGGGGTCCTATGGCTACACCTTC | CASSDGQGSYGYTF
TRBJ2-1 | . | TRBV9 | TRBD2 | TGTGCCAGCAGCGTAGAGGGACTAGCGGGGGGCAGGGAGCAGTTCTTC | CASSVEGLAGGREQFF
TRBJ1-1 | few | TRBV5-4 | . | TGTGCCAGCAGCCTTGGAAAGGGACAAATGAACACTGAAGCTTTCTTT | CASSLGKGQMNTEAFF
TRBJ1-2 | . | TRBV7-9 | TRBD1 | TGTGCCAGCAGTTTGGGACAGGTGGAGGGCTACACCTTC | CASSLGQVEGYTF
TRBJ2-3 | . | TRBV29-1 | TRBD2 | TGCAGCGTTGAAAGTAGCGGGAAGAGGATAGATACGCAGTATTTT | CSVESSGKRIDTQYF
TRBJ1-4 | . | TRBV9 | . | TGTGCCAGCAGCGTAGAGGGGGGGACTAATGAAAAACTGTTTTTT | CASSVEGGTNEKLFF
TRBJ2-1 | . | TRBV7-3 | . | TGTGCCAGCAGCTTAACTGGGGCAGGTTACAATGAGCAGTTCTTC | CASSLTGAGYNEQFF
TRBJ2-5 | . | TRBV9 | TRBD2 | TGTGCCAGCAGCGTACAATACGGGACTAGCGGAGAAGAGACCCAGTACTTC | CASSVQYGTSGEETQYF
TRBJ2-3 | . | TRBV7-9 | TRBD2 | TGTTCCAGCAGCTACGGGACTAGCGGGGGGGTGGGCACAGATACGCAGTATTTT | CSSSYGTSGGVGTDTQYF
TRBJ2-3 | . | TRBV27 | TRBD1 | TGTGCCAGCAGGCAGGGGGCTCGCACAGATACGCAGTATTTT | CASRQGARTDTQYF
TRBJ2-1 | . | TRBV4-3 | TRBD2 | TGCGCCAGCAGCCAGGAGGCTAGCGGGGGAGGCTACAATGAGCAGTTCTTC | CASSQEASGGGYNEQFF
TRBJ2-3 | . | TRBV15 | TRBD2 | TGTGCCACCAGCAGTGTTAGCGGGAGGGCCGGGAGCACAGATACGCAGTATTTT | CATSSVSGRAGSTDTQYF
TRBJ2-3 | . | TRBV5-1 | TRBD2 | TGCGCCAGCAGCTCGACTAGCGGCGGTGGGGATACGCAGTATTTT | CASSSTSGGGDTQYF
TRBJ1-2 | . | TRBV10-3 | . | TGTGCCATCAGTGAGTCGTCAGAATATGGCTACACCTTC | CAISESSEYGYTF
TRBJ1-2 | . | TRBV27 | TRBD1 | TGTGCCAGCAGTACCAGGGGGCGCGGCTATGGCTACACCTTC | CASSTRGRGYGYTF
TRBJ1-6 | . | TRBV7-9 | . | TGTGCCAGCAGCCGCCTCCAGACGGGTTATAATTCACCCCTCCACTTT | CASSRLQTGYNSPLHF
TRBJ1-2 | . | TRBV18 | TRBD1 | TGTGCCAGCTCACCGGGGACAGGGGGCGGCTACACCTTC | CASSPGTGGGYTF
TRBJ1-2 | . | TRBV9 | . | TGTGCCAGCAGCGCTCCAGGGGCCTTCTATGGCTACACCTTC | CASSAPGAFYGYTF
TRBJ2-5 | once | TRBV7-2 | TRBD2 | TGTGCCAGCAGCCCCAGTCGAGCGGGGGGGGCCCAAGAGACCCAGTACTTC | CASSPSRAGGAQETQYF
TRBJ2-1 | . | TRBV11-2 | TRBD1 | TGTGCCAGCAGCCATCGACAGGGCACGCCATACAATGAGCAGTTCTTC | CASSHRQGTPYNEQFF
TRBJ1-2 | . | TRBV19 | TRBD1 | TGTGCCAGTAGAAGGGACAGGGGGCAATTCTATGGCTACACCTTC | CASRRDRGQFYGYTF
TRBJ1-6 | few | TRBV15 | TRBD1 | TGTGCCACCAGCAGAGATCCAGGGACAGGCGGATCACCCCTCCACTTT | CATSRDPGTGGSPLHF
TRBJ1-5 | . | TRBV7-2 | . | TGTGCCAGCAGCACCCAGGGAGGGGGCAATCAGCCCCAGCATTTT | CASSTQGGGNQPQHF
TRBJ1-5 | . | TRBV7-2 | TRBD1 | TGTGCCAGCAGCTTGACAGGGGGCAATCAGCCCCAGCATTTT | CASSLTGGNQPQHF
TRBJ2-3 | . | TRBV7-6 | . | TGTGCCAGCAGCTTATTGTGGGGCGAAAGCTTTAGCACAGATACGCAGTATTTT | CASSLLWGESFSTDTQYF
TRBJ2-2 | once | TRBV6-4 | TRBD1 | TGTGCCAGTAGACAGGGGAACACCGGGGAGCTGTTTTTT | CASRQGNTGELFF
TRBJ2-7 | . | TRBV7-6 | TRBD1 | TGTGCCAGCAGCTTAGATACAGGGGACTACGAGCAGTACTTC | CASSLDTGDYEQYF
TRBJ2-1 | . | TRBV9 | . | TGTGCCAGCACCTCTTCGGGGGGAAGGGGGTGGAATGAGCAGTTCTTC | CASTSSGGRGWNEQFF
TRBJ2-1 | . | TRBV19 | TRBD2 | TGTGCCAGTAGTCCCAGGACTAGCGGGGGGCTCGGAATCTACAATGAGCAGTTCTTC | CASSPRTSGGLGIYNEQFF
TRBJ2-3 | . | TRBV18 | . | TGTGCCAGCTCTCTATGGACAGACACAGATACGCAGTATTTT | CASSLWTDTDTQYF
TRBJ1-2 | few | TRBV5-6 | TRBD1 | TGTGCCAGCAGCTTGGGAGGGACAGCAACTAACTATGGCTACACCTTC | CASSLGGTATNYGYTF
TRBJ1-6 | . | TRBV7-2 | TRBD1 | TGTGCCAGCAGCTCGGGACAGGGGCGTTCACCCCTCCACTTT | CASSSGQGRSPLHF
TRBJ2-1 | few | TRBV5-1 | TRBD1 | TGCGCCAGCAGCTTGGATCCGAACAGGGGGCGTGGGCAGTTCTTC | CASSLDPNRGRGQFF
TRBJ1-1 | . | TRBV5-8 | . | TGTGCCAGCAGCTTGGCCTGGAGAAACACTGAAGCTTTCTTT | CASSLAWRNTEAFF
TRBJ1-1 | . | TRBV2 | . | TGTGCCAGCAGTGCATTGATGTCAGGGAACACTGAAGCTTTCTTT | CASSALMSGNTEAFF
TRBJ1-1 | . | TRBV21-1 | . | TGTGCCAGCAGCAAAGTAAGACAGATCGAGAACACTGAAGCTTTCTTT | CASSKVRQIENTEAFF
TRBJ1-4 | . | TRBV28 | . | TGTGCCAGCACCATGACAGGAAATGAAAAACTGTTTTTT | CASTMTGNEKLFF